Sequencing of this TCR beta chain was carried out in a study of cytomegalovirus exposure and HLA in healthy donors. Across the whole study: The 95 to 150 validation repertoires used the same platform as the 650 to 750 first-cohort repertoires, a later analysis reported. Study observations and caveats: Rarity marked most TCR sequences, yet some public TCRs occurred in many donors. In vitro assays verified that a few CMV-associated chains recognized CMV antigens specifically.

TCRdb keeps only in-frame clones here, not all; method: immunoSEQ multiplex PCR. The sample lists about 220,000 clones, approximately 87% occurring once. Notes on this clone: The target antigen is unknown.

Separate from the approximately 650-subject first cohort, the approximately 120-subject validation cohort was the one that the donors belonged to. Trimming cost V 1 base and J 1 base, with 7 bases left between them. Germline values: CDR1 SGHAT, CDR2 FQNNGV. The CDR3 covers 14 residues. The genes are TRBV11-2 and TRBJ1-2; D is ambiguous. The sample comprised PBMCs. The receptor comes from a man between 18 and 29 years old in good health and CMV-seronegative. CDR3 loop: CASSLGQNNYGYTF. CDR3 sequence (DNA): TGTGCCAGCAGCTTAGGGCAAAATAACTATGGCTACACCTTC.